This TCR beta chain originates from a study of cytotoxic CD8 clonotypes in ibrutinib-treated CLL. General study results and limits: Measured clonality at baseline was greater than in age-matched healthy donors and tracked with circulating CD8+ T-cell counts.

In the case of this clone: The antigen is unknown.

Germline V gives CDR1 KGHSH, CDR2 LQKENI. The CDR3 runs 15 residues. Trimming stripped 3 bases from V and 1 base from J, with 12 bases between. Clones were sequenced by immunoSEQ multiplex PCR, and TCRdb holds only the in-frame ones, with some missing. The sample shows approximately 300,000 clones, roughly 80% of them seen only once. Source: PBMCs, taken before ibrutinib treatment. The TCR was taken from a human donor with chronic lymphocytic leukemia. The V call is TRBV18, the J call TRBJ1-1, with D perhaps matching TRBD1 (5 bases). The CDR3 protein is CASSPGWGQNTEAFF. In DNA form, the CDR3 reads TGTGCCAGCTCACCCGGGTGGGGCCAGAACACTGAAGCTTTCTTT.